This T cell receptor beta chain originates from a study of Ad26.COV2.S vaccination and SARS-CoV-2 variants. The wider study: Ad26.COV2.S was injected intramuscularly once or twice, 56 days apart. General study findings and limits: Reportedly, spike-specific CD8+ and CD4+ T cell responses achieved substantial breadth once vaccination had taken place.

Clones were read by immunoSEQ multiplex PCR, and TCRdb kept only the in-frame ones, dropping some. The sample holds 300,000 to 350,000 clones; 90% are singletons and the top ten take around 5.5%. Stated treatment: around 19 received Ad26.COV2.S at low or high dose, single or two shots; about 5 received placebo; per-sample allocation not given. Day 63 after the first injection of vaccine or placebo was the sampling time. The vaccine antigen was prefusion-stabilized Wuhan SARS-CoV-2 spike. Note on this clone: The antigen remains unidentified.

The CDR3 totals 15 residues. The chain recombines TRBV1 with TRBJ2-1; TRBD2 was called by the table and not checked on the DNA. TRBV1 is a pseudogene. Here the sequenced sample was peripheral blood, taken in a trial of Ad26.COV2.S vaccine versus placebo. This TCR was recovered from a person aged 18 to 65 who received the Ad26.COV2.S COVID-19 vaccine or a placebo. The CDR3 loop reads CTSSQDLVTNNEQFF. The CDR3 DNA is TGCACCAGCAGCCAAGATCTAGTCACAAACAATGAGCAGTTCTTC.